The 20 T cell receptor beta chains listed next were all sequenced from one sample in a study of T cell repertoires in cytomegalovirus infection. TCRdb re-called the reads through MiXCR, storing one row per CDR3 protein. The table includes approximately 700,000 distinct CDR3 sequences, less than 40% detected once. Source material: PBMCs. The receptors originated from a human donor in good health (CMV status not recorded). Some clones in this sample may be carry-over from other donors' samples.

This clonotype turned up a few times. The V call is TRBV7-9, the J call TRBJ2-3; 10 bases match TRBD2. Germline values: CDR1 SEHNR, CDR2 FQNEAQ (reference sequence). CDR3 length equals 16 residues. J gave up 2 bases and V 5 bases, and 7 bases lay outside the gene matches. CDR3 residues: CASSRTGTSDTDTQYF. Written as DNA, the CDR3 is TGTGCCAGCAGCCGCACCGGGACTAGCGACACAGATACGCAGTATTTT.

This clonotype was seen repeatedly, ten times or more. The CDR3 DNA reads TGTGCCAGCAGTTTACGGGTGCGACTGCATCTTGATACGCAGTATTTT. Translating it yields CASSLRVRLHLDTQYF. The rearrangement uses TRBV28 and TRBJ2-3; the D is unclear. Between the trimmed V and J ends, which lost 2 bases and 6 bases, there was a span of 18 bases. Germline V gene sequence: CDR1 MDHEN, CDR2 SYDVKM. This CDR3 is built from 16 residues.

The V gene is TRBV5-4, the J gene TRBJ1-5; D is perhaps TRBD1 (6 bases). This CDR3 has 15 residues. Germline V CDR1 and CDR2: SGHNT, YYREEE (reference sequence). The ends were cut back, 0 bases at V and 4 bases at J, with 11 bases in the middle. The CDR3 is CASSLGAGANQPQHF. CDR3 DNA: TGTGCCAGCAGCTTGGGGGCAGGGGCGAATCAGCCCCAGCATTTT.

For this clonotype: An end of the junction differs from the germline gene, which may be a read error. The rearrangement joins TRBV4-1 to TRBJ1-2; 8 bases line up with TRBD1. This CDR3 contains 17 residues. The germline V gene encodes CDR1 MGHRA and CDR2 YSYEKL. The CDR3 DNA reads as TGTGCCAGCAGCCAAGATCATCCAGGGGGCTTGAGTGGTGGCTACACCTTC. As protein: CASSQDHPGGLSGGYTF.

This clonotype occurred a few times. The chain is built from TRBV7-9 and TRBJ1-5; TRBD1 matches 9 bases. This CDR3 spans 17 amino acids. Looked up from germline, CDR1 is SEHNR and CDR2 is FQNEAQ (reference sequence). The J segment lost 1 base and the V segment lost 5 bases, leaving 9 bases of the junction unmatched. DNA of the CDR3: TGTGCCAGCAGCAGCTCGTCAGGGACAGGGAGCAATCAGCCCCAGCATTTT. Its translation: CASSSSSGTGSNQPQHF.

This rearrangement joins TRBV7-9 to TRBJ1-1; TRBD1 matches 7 bases. V was clipped by 1 base and J by 0 bases; unmatched bases: 5. This CDR3 is 16 amino acids long. The germline CDR1 and CDR2 sequences are SEHNR and FQNEAQ (reference sequence). The CDR3 DNA sequence: TGTGCCAGCAGCTTAGTCCCGGGACAGATGAACACTGAAGCTTTCTTT. Translating it yields CASSLVPGQMNTEAFF.

Notes on this clonotype: A read error may be the cause here, since a much bigger clone is one base away. No conserved phenylalanine or tryptophan ends this CDR3, so it is likely a read error. The genes are TRBV7-8 and TRBJ2-1; 9 nucleotides match TRBD2. The CDR3 runs 15 residues. V was pared by 2 bases and J by 8 bases, with 7 bases of the junction left unmatched. Germline V gene data show CDR1 as SGHVS and CDR2 as FQNEAQ. The CDR3 coding sequence is TGTGCCAGCAGCTTATTTAGCGGGAGAGGCCATGAGCAGTTCTTA. Protein sequence: CASSLFSGRGHEQFL.

This chain joins TRBV11-2 and TRBJ2-3; D perhaps matches TRBD1 (7 bases). V was clipped by 3 bases and J by 4 bases, with 17 bases between them. This CDR3 comprises 16 residues. Per germline, CDR1 SGHAT and CDR2 FQNNGV. Written as DNA, the CDR3 is TGTGCCAGCAGCTTGGGGGGCAGGGGGGCCCCAGATACGCAGTATTTT. Translation: CASSLGGRGAPDTQYF.

In regard to this clonotype: One end of the junction is discordant with germline, which a read error may explain. The rearrangement uses TRBV6-8 and TRBJ1-1; TRBD1 might be the D (5 bases). CDR1 MNHGY and CDR2 SAAAGT come from the germline V gene. The CDR3 totals 15 residues. The DNA of the CDR3 is TGTGCCAGCAGCCTCAAGACGGGGGGGAACACTGAAGCTTTGTTT. Protein product: CASSLKTGGNTEALF.

The chain couples TRBV19 to TRBJ1-1; 7 bases match TRBD1. Germline V lookup: CDR1 LNHDA, CDR2 SQIVND (reference sequence). Trimming cost V 3 bases and J 2 bases; bases outside gene matches: 3. The CDR3 is 14 residues long. The CDR3 reads CASSIGGGNTEAFF. The CDR3 DNA is TGTGCCAGTAGTATCGGAGGGGGCAACACTGAAGCTTTCTTT.

The chain employs TRBV24-1 and TRBJ2-3; tentatively, D is TRBD1 or TRBD2 (5 bases each). Per germline, CDR1 KGHDR and CDR2 SFDVKD. Trimming took 6 bases from V and 1 from J, leaving 13 bases between them. This CDR3 region has 15 residues. CDR3 protein: CATSHVQGGTDTQYF. CDR3 nucleotides: TGTGCCACCAGTCACGTCCAGGGAGGCACAGATACGCAGTATTTT.

V usage is TRBV7-6 and J usage is TRBJ2-2, with 7 positions matching TRBD1. The ends lost 5 bases at V and 0 bases at J; junction bases unmatched: 12. CDR3 length: 18 amino acids. Germline loops: CDR1 SGHVS, CDR2 FNYEAQ. The CDR3 here is CASSRRQGSTANTGELFF. The CDR3 DNA reads as TGTGCCAGCAGCAGGCGACAGGGCAGTACAGCGAACACCGGGGAGCTGTTTTTT.

The rearrangement uses TRBV10-2 and TRBJ1-1, with a tentative D call TRBD1 (5 bases). Per the germline V gene, CDR1 is WSHSY and CDR2 is SAAADI. The CDR3 has 14 residues. Deletions cut 4 bases from V and 0 bases from J, with 9 bases between. CDR3 nucleotide sequence: TGCGCCAGCAGTGTTGGGGGTTTGAACACTGAAGCTTTCTTT. This sequence encodes CASSVGGLNTEAFF.

This clonotype has more than one count but fewer than ten. This chain connects TRBV12-3 or TRBV12-4 to TRBJ2-7, with D possibly matching TRBD1 (6 bases). The length of the CDR3 is 15 residues. Between the trimmed V and J ends, which lost 5 bases and 2 bases, there was a span of 16 bases. The CDR3 here is CASSLAGVQPYEQYF. Here the CDR3 DNA reads TGTGCCAGCAGTCTGGCAGGGGTTCAACCCTACGAGCAGTACTTC.

There are many counts of this clonotype. The CDR3 nucleotides read TGTGCCAGCAGCTGGGATGAGACTGGGGTCGACGAGCAGTACTTC. Amino acid sequence: CASSWDETGVDEQYF. This sequence joins TRBV7-8 and TRBJ2-7; the D is unclear. This CDR3 comprises 15 residues. Germline CDR1 and CDR2: SGHVS and FQNEAQ. Trimming removed 4 bases from V and 5 bases from J, with 18 bases in between. Looking up the rest from reference TRBV7-8 and TRBJ2-7 gives the full variable domain: GAGVSQSPRYKVAKRGQDVALRCDPISGHVSLFWYQQALGQGPEFLTYFQNEAQLDKSGLPSDRFFAERPEGSVSTLKIQRTQQEDSAVYLCASSWDETGVDEQYFGPGTRLTVT.

A note on this clonotype: At one boundary the junction diverges from the germline segment, which might be a read error. The chain carries TRBV7-9 and TRBJ2-7; unclear D gene. This CDR3 spans 14 amino acids. CDR1 is SEHNR, CDR2 FQNEAQ, per germline (reference sequence). CDR3 region: CASSLVSGRNEKSF. In nucleotides, the CDR3 is TGTGCCAGCAGCTTAGTCTCTGGAAGGAACGAGAAGTCCTTC.

This clonotype was seen repeatedly, ten times or more. The rearrangement joins TRBV7-2 to TRBJ2-5; weak D call: TRBD2 (6 bases). Trimming took 1 base from V and 4 from J, leaving 16 bases between them. CDR3 size: 16 residues. The V gene's germline CDR1 is SGHTA and CDR2 FQGNSA. CDR3 sequence reads: CASSLGGGVPLETQYF. CDR3 bases: TGTGCCAGCAGCTTAGGCGGAGGGGTCCCGCTAGAGACCCAGTACTTC.

This clonotype has more than one count but fewer than ten. This chain joins TRBV27 and TRBJ2-1; the match to TRBD2 covers 11 bases. With 6 bases clipped from V and 5 bases from J, the junction kept 12 bases outside the gene matches. Germline CDR1 and CDR2: MNHEY and SMNVEV (reference sequence). The CDR3 runs 17 residues. The CDR3: CASSHGGTSGLHNEQFF. CDR3 coding DNA: TGTGCCAGCAGCCATGGGGGGACTAGCGGCCTTCACAATGAGCAGTTCTTC.

This clonotype is a singleton in its sample. The J gene is TRBJ2-2, the V gene TRBV5-1; maybe TRBD2 (6 bases). V was clipped by 6 bases and J by 4 bases, with 16 bases between them. In germline, CDR1 is SGHRS, CDR2 YFSETQ. The CDR3 is made up of 15 amino acids. CDR3: CASNSAGSITGELFF. CDR3 sequence (DNA): TGCGCCAGCAATTCCGCGGGATCTATCACCGGGGAGCTGTTTTTT.

The chain carries TRBV20-1 and TRBJ2-2, with D perhaps TRBD2 (7 bases). V lost 6 bases and J 4 bases, leaving 18 bases between the germline ends. Per the germline V gene, CDR1 is DFQATT and CDR2 is SNEGSKA (reference sequence). This CDR3 has 15 amino acids. The CDR3 loop reads CSAQSRGAFTGELFF. The CDR3 DNA reads TGCAGTGCCCAATCCCGGGGGGCATTCACCGGGGAGCTGTTTTTT.